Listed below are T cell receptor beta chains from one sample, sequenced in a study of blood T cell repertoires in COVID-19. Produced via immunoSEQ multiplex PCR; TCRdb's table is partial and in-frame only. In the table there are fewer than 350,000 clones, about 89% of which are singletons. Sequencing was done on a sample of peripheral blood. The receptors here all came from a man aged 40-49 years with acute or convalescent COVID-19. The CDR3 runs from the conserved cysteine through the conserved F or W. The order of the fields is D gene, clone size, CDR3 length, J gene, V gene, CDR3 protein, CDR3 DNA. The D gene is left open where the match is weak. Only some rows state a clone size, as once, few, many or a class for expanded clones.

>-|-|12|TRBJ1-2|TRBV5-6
CASSLMLTPRHF
TGTGCCAGCAGCTTGATGCTGACACCCCGGCACTTC
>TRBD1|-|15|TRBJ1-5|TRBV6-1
CASSEAGGTDQPQHF
TGTGCCAGCAGTGAGGCAGGGGGCACGGATCAGCCCCAGCATTTT
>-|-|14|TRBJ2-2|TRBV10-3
CAISVLVTDGELFF
TGTGCCATCAGTGTTCTGGTCACTGACGGGGAGCTGTTTTTT
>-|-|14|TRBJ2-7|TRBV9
CASSVDMGHYEQYF
TGTGCCAGCAGCGTAGATATGGGCCACTACGAGCAGTACTTC
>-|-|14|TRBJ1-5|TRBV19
CASSLPGRAQPQHF
TGTGCCAGTAGCCTCCCGGGGAGGGCTCAGCCCCAGCATTTT
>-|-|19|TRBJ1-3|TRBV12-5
CASGLVLWGRPSSGNTMYF
TGTGCTAGTGGTTTGGTACTTTGGGGGCGACCCTCCTCTGGAAACACCATGTATTTT
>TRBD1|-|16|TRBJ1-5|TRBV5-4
CATRRWGQGASQPQHF
TGTGCCACCAGACGATGGGGACAGGGGGCAAGTCAGCCCCAGCATTTT
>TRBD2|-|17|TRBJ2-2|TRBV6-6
CASSPGLAGGQFGELFF
TGTGCCAGCAGTCCGGGACTAGCGGGGGGTCAATTCGGGGAGCTGTTTTTT
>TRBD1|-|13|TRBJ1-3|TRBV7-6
CASATGSGNTIYF
TGTGCCAGCGCGACAGGGAGTGGAAACACCATATATTTT
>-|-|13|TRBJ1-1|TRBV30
CAWSVSWGSEAFF
TGTGCCTGGAGTGTAAGTTGGGGCAGCGAAGCTTTCTTT
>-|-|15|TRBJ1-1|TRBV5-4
CASSLERAMNTEAFF
TGTGCCAGCAGCTTGGAACGAGCGATGAACACTGAAGCTTTCTTT
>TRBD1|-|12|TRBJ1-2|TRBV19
CASRTGGHGYTF
TGTGCCAGTAGGACAGGGGGACATGGCTACACCTTC
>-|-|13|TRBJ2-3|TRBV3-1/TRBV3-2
CASSFLGGDTQYF
TGTGCCAGCAGCTTCCTAGGAGGGGATACGCAGTATTTT
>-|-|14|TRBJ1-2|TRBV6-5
CATPSKPISYGYTF
TGTGCCACCCCCTCAAAGCCGATAAGCTATGGCTACACCTTC
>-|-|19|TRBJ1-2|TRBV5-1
CASSLSVGTPNLRGYGYTF
TGCGCCAGCAGCTTGAGTGTAGGGACTCCAAACTTGCGTGGCTATGGCTACACCTTC
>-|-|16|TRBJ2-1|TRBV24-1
CATSDVGGGPYNEQFF
TGTGCCACCTCTGATGTTGGCGGGGGCCCTTACAATGAGCAGTTCTTC
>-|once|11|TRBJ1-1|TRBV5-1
CSSSPRPEAFF
TGCTCCAGCAGCCCGCGGCCTGAAGCTTTCTTT
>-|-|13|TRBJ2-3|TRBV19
CASSIGQQDTQYF
TGTGCCAGTAGTATAGGACAGCAAGATACGCAGTATTTT
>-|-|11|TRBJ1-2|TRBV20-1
CSVDGGRGYTF
TGCAGTGTCGACGGGGGAAGGGGCTACACCTTC
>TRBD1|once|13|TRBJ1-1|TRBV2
CASSDDRGTEAFF
TGTGCCAGCAGTGACGACAGGGGGACTGAAGCTTTCTTT
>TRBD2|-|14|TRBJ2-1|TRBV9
CASSLIAGENEQFF
TGTGCCAGCAGCCTCATAGCGGGGGAGAATGAGCAGTTCTTC
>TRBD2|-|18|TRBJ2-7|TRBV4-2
CASSQGPTSGGLAYEQYF
TGTGCCAGCAGCCAGGGCCCTACTAGCGGGGGCCTAGCCTACGAGCAGTACTTC
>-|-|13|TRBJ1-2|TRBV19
CASRDRLLYGYTF
TGTGCCAGTCGAGACAGACTCCTCTATGGCTACACCTTC
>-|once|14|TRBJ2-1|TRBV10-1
CASSVASSYNEQFF
TGCGCCAGCAGTGTAGCGAGCTCCTACAATGAGCAGTTCTTC
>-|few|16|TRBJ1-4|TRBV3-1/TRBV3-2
CASSLGGGGKEGKLFF
TGTGCCAGCAGCCTAGGTGGGGGGGGCAAAGAAGGAAAACTGTTTTTT
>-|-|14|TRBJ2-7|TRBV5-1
CASSLNTALGEQYF
TGCGCCAGCAGCTTGAACACAGCCCTTGGCGAGCAGTACTTC
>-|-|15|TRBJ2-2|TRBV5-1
CASSLSGDSTGELFF
TGCGCCAGCAGCCTATCTGGGGACTCCACCGGGGAGCTGTTTTTT
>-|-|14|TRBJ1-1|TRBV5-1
CASNTGTKNTEAFF
TGCGCCAGCAACACAGGAACTAAGAACACTGAAGCTTTCTTT
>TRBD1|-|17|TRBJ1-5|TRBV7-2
CASSSTGLLYSNQPQHF
TGTGCCAGCAGCTCGACAGGGCTCCTTTATAGCAATCAGCCCCAGCATTTT
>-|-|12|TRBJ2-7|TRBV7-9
CASSFTGVEQYF
TGTGCCAGCAGCTTTACAGGAGTCGAGCAGTACTTC
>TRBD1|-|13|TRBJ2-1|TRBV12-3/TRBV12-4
CASQGDRVNEQFF
TGTGCCAGTCAGGGGGACAGGGTCAATGAGCAGTTCTTC
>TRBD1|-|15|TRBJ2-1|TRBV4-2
CASSDFGTGDHEQFF
TGTGCCAGCAGCGACTTCGGGACAGGGGACCATGAGCAGTTCTTC
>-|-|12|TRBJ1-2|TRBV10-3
CAISGANYGYTF
TGTGCCATCAGTGGGGCCAACTATGGCTACACCTTC
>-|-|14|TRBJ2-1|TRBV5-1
CASSFTGQPNEQFF
TGCGCCAGCAGCTTTACCGGACAGCCCAATGAGCAGTTCTTC
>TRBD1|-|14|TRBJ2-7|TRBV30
CAWTTGTGGAGQYF
TGTGCCTGGACCACCGGGACAGGGGGCGCGGGGCAGTACTTC
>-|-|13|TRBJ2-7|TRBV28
CASSLRELYEQYF
TGTGCCAGCAGTTTAAGAGAGCTCTACGAGCAGTACTTC
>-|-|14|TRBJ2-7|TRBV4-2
CASSQDRVSYEQYF
TGTGCCAGCAGCCAAGATCGAGTCTCCTACGAGCAGTACTTC
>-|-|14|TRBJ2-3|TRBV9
CASSVGAGIDTQYF
TGTGCCAGCAGCGTAGGGGCGGGAATAGATACGCAGTATTTT
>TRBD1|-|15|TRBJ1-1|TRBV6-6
CASSYWGQGNTEAFF
TGTGCCAGCAGCTACTGGGGACAGGGAAACACTGAAGCTTTCTTT
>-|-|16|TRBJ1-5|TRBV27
CASSFIATGSNQPQHF
TGTGCCAGCAGTTTTATTGCTACGGGGAGCAATCAGCCCCAGCATTTT
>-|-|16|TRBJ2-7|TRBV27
CASSLEGSRSSYEQYF
TGTGCCAGCAGTTTGGAAGGCAGTAGGAGCTCCTACGAGCAGTACTTC
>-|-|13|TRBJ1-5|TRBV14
CASSLGGWEPQHF
TGTGCCAGCAGCCTGGGGGGTTGGGAGCCCCAGCATTTT
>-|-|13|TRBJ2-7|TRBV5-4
CASSLSGGYEQYF
TGTGCCAGCAGCTTGTCAGGGGGGTACGAGCAGTACTTC
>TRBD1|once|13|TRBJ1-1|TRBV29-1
CSAGTGGKNEAFF
TGCAGCGCTGGGACAGGGGGTAAGAATGAAGCTTTCTTT
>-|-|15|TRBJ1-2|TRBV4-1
CASSPTGDSNYGYTF
TGCGCCAGCAGCCCTACAGGTGATTCTAACTATGGCTACACCTTC
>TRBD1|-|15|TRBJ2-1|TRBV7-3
CASSQGQGAQGEQFF
TGTGCTAGCAGCCAGGGACAGGGGGCGCAGGGTGAGCAGTTCTTC